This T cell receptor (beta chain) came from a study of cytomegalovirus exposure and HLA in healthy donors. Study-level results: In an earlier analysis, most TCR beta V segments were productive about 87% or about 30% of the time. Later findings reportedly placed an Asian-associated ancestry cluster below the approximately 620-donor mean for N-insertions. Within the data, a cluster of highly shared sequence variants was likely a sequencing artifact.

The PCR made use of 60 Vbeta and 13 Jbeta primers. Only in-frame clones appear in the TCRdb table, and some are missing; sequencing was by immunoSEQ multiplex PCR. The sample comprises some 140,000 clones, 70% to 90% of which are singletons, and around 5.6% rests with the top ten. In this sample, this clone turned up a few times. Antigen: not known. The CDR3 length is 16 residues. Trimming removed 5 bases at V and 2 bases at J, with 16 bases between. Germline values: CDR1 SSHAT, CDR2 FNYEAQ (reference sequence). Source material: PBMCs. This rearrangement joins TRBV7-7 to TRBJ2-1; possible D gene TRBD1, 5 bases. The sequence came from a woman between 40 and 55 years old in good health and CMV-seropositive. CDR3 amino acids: CASSPGLGRTYNEQFF. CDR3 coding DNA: TGTGCCAGCAGCCCAGGGCTGGGGCGGACCTACAATGAGCAGTTCTTC.